The clone carrying this TCR beta chain was seen at least ten times. Its antigen is still unknown. The CDR3 extends over 16 amino acids. J gave up 4 bases and V 5 bases, and 12 bases lay outside the gene matches. CDR1 and CDR2 from the germline V gene are SGHVS and FQNEAQ. This sample is part of a study of CD8+CD57+ T cells in acquired aplastic anemia. Study-wide context: An average of about 3.4 ug of DNA was obtained from sorted CD4+ and CD8+ cells. Study findings and constraints: For CD8+ Simpson's diversity, patients and controls showed no significant difference.

Before being chosen for sequencing, patients had shown CD8+CD57+ cell expansion by flow cytometry. Every patient was diagnosed with severe acquired aplastic anemia. No therapy had been given to the patients at the time of blood sampling. The use of genomic DNA as template underpinned the TCR beta VDJ and CDR3 profiling. One entry per CDR3 protein, called by TCRdb with MiXCR from the reads. The top ten clones hold around 9.7% of a sample with some 200,000 distinct CDR3 sequences, more than 45% of them seen once. The receptor was isolated from a human donor with aplastic anemia. The sequenced sample was sorted CD4+, CD8+, or CD8+CD57+ T cells (not recorded which) from PBMCs. The chain joins TRBV7-8 to TRBJ2-3; 7 nucleotides agree with TRBD1. Here the CDR3 reads CASSPARQGIPDTQYF. In nucleotides, the CDR3 is TGTGCCAGCAGCCCGGCGCGACAGGGCATCCCAGATACGCAGTATTTT.